This TCR beta chain was observed in a study of T-cell memory formation after mild COVID-19. Between the trimmed V and J ends, which lost 9 bases and 1 base, there was a span of 12 bases. CDR1 SGHTA and CDR2 FQGNSA come from the germline V gene. The CDR3 loop spans 13 amino acids. This clonotype was seen only a few times. Its specificity is unknown. General study findings and limits: Whether second-wave clones peaking at day 37 were SARS-CoV-2 specific went unconfirmed. Clones which contracted sat mainly in CM and EM if CD4+, and in EMRA if CD8+. Certain responding clones were present in pre-infection memory, suggesting participation of cross-reactive memory.

TCR alpha and TCR beta cDNA libraries carrying sample barcodes and UMIs came from 5'RACE with constant-segment primers. TCRdb analysed the 5' RACE reads with MiXCR anew, one entry per CDR3 protein. The sample lists about 400,000 distinct CDR3 sequences, around a quarter occurring once. The sample was PBMCs or a T cell subset sorted from them (not recorded which). The chain carries TRBV7-2 and TRBJ2-5; D is perhaps TRBD2 (7 bases). This TCR came from an adult woman who had mild COVID-19 (a few samples of this study predate the infection). Cell type and time point are not known. CDR3 nucleotides: TGTGCCAGTTCCCGGGGGGCCCAAGAGACCCAGTACTTC. Translating gives CASSRGAQETQYF.